This TCR beta chain was sequenced in a study of somatic mutations in cytotoxic T cells in rheumatoid arthritis. Study-level information: Immediately following diagnosis and ahead of any treatment, patient blood (over 28 ml EDTA) was drawn. Flow cytometry sorted some V beta antibody-stained T-cell populations to nearly 100% purity, V beta1+ cells among them being sequenced for TCRB. The study's findings and limits: Among around 65 patients, 8 showed a largest CD8+ clone that surpassed 20% of CD8+ cells. The study found no significant difference in CD8+ T-cell clonality between rheumatoid arthritis patients and age-matched healthy controls.

TCRdb's table, derived via immunoSEQ multiplex PCR, lists solely in-frame clones and lacks some. The profile covers 15,000 to 20,000 clones, with approximately 82% appearing a single time and over 15% taken by the ten largest. Details on this clone: Its target is not known.

From germline, CDR1 is LGHNT and CDR2 FRNRAP. The CDR3 runs to 12 residues. Losses at the gene ends were 1 base for V and 8 bases for J; bases not matched to a gene: 0. The chain links TRBV12-5 to TRBJ1-1, with TRBD1 matching 8 bases. Sequenced material: CD8+ T cells sorted from blood. The source of this sequence is a woman aged 45-65 years with rheumatoid arthritis. The CDR3 DNA sequence: TGTGCTAGTGGTTTGGCAGGGGGCGAAGCTTTCTTT. Translation gives CASGLAGGEAFF.